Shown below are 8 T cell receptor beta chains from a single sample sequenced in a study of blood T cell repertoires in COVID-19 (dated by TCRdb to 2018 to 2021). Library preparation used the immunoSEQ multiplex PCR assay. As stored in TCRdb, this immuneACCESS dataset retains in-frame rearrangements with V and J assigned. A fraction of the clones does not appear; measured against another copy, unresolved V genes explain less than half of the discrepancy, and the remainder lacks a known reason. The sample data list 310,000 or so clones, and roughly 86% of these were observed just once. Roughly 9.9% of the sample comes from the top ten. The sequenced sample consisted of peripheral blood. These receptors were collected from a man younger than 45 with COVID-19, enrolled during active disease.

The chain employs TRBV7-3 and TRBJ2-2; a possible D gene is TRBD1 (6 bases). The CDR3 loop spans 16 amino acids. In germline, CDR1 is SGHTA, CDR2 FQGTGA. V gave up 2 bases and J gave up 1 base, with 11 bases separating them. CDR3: CASSLLGAGNTGELFF. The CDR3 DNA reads TGTGCCAGCAGCTTATTGGGGGCCGGGAACACCGGGGAGCTGTTTTTT. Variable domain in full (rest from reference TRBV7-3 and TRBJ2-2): GAGVSQTPSNKVTEKGKYVELRCDPISGHTALYWYRQSLGQGPEFLIYFQGTGAADDSGLPNDRFFAVRPEGSVSTLKIQRTERGDSAVYLCASSLLGAGNTGELFFGEGSRLTVL.

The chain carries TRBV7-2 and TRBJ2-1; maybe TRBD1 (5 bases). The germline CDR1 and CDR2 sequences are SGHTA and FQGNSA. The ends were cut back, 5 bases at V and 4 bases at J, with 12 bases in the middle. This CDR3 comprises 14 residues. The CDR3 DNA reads TGTGCCAGCAGCCCCGGACACACGTACAATGAGCAGTTCTTC. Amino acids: CASSPGHTYNEQFF.

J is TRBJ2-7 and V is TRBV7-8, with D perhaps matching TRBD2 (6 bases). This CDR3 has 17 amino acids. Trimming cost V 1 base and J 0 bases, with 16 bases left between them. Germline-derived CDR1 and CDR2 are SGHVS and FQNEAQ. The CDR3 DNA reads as TGTGCCAGCAGCTTAGGGGGCGTCGGGAGAAACTCCTACGAGCAGTACTTC. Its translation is CASSLGGVGRNSYEQYF. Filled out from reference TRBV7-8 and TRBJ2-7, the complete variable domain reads GAGVSQSPRYKVAKRGQDVALRCDPISGHVSLFWYQQALGQGPEFLTYFQNEAQLDKSGLPSDRFFAERPEGSVSTLKIQRTQQEDSAVYLCASSLGGVGRNSYEQYFGPGTRLTVT.

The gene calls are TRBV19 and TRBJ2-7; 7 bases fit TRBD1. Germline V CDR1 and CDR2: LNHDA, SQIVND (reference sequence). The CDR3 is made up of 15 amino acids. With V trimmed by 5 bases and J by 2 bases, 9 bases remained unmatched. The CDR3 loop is CASSSYRGPTYEQYF. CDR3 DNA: TGTGCCAGTAGTTCCTACAGGGGACCGACCTACGAGCAGTACTTC.

This chain's CDR3 is CASSSSINEKLFF. As DNA, the CDR3 is TGTGCCAGCAGCTCTAGTATTAATGAAAAACTGTTTTTT. J is TRBJ1-4 and V is TRBV9; D ambiguous. Trimming took 4 bases from V and 4 from J, leaving 8 bases between them. Germline V gene data show CDR1 as SGDLS and CDR2 as YYNGEE. The CDR3 has 13 amino acids.

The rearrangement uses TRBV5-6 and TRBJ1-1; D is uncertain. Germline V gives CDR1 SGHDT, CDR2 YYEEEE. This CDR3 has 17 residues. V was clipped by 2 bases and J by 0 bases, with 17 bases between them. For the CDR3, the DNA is TGTGCCAGCAGCTTACTACGTGCCGGATACATGAACACTGAAGCTTTCTTT. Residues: CASSLLRAGYMNTEAFF.

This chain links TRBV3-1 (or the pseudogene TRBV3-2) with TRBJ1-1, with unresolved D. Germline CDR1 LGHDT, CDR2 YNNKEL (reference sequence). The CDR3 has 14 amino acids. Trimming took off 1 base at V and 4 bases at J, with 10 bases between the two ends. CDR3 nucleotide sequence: TGTGCCAGCAGCCAAGGTGCGGGGATCACTGAAGCTTTCTTT. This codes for CASSQGAGITEAFF.

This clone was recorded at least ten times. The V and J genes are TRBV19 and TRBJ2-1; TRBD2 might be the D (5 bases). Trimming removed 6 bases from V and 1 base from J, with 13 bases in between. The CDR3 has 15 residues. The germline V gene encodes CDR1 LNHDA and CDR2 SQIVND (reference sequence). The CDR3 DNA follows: TGTGCCAGTAGGGGAGCTAGTAGGTCCTACAATGAGCAGTTCTTC. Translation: CASRGASRSYNEQFF.